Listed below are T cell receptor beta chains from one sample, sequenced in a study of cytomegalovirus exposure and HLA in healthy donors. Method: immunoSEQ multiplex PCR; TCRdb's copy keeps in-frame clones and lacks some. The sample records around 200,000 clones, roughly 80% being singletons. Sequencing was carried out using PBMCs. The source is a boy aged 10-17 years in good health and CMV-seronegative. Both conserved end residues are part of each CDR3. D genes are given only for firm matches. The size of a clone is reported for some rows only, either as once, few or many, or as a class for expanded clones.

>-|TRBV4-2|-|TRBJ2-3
CASSHRAGTGRGGGTDTQYF
TGTGCCAGCAGCCATCGCGCCGGGACTGGACGAGGCGGGGGCACAGATACGCAGTATTTT
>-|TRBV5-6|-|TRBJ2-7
CASSLQGLPSYEQYF
TGTGCCAGCAGCCTCCAGGGGCTACCCTCCTACGAGCAGTACTTC
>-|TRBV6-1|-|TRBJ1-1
CASSEALGENTEAFF
TGTGCCAGCAGTGAAGCCTTAGGGGAGAACACTGAAGCTTTCTTT
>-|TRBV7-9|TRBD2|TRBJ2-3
CASSWKRLATDTQYF
TGTGCCAGCAGCTGGAAGCGACTAGCGACAGATACGCAGTATTTT
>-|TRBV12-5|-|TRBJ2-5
CASGLELQETQYF
TGTGCTAGTGGTTTGGAGCTGCAAGAGACCCAGTACTTC
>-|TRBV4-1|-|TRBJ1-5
CASSQDPWGDQPQHF
TGCGCCAGCAGCCAAGACCCCTGGGGGGATCAGCCCCAGCATTTT
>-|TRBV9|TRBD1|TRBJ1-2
CASSPRGRGDYTF
TGTGCCAGCAGCCCCAGGGGGCGAGGTGACTACACCTTC
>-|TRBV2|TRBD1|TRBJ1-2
CASSSPTGTEVEGYTF
TGTGCCAGCAGTTCACCGACCGGGACAGAGGTGGAGGGCTACACCTTC
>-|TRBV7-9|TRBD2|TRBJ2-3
CASSNLRGGITDTQYF
TGTGCCAGCAGCAACCTACGGGGGGGCATCACAGATACGCAGTATTTT
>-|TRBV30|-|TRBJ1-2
CAWSSGQMPYGYTF
TGTGCCTGGAGTTCCGGACAGATGCCTTATGGCTACACCTTC
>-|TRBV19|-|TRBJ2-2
CASSSPPGTSPTGELFF
TGTGCCAGTAGTTCCCCCCCGGGGACTTCCCCGACCGGGGAGCTGTTTTTT
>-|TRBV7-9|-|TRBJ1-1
CASSPGGGGGVRNTEAFF
TGTGCCAGCAGCCCGGGGGGCGGGGGAGGTGTAAGGAACACTGAAGCTTTCTTT
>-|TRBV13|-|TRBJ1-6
CASTLGRGNSPLHF
TGTGCCAGCACCCTCGGGAGGGGTAACTCACCCCTCCACTTT
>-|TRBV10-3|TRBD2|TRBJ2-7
CAISAGLAGAYEQYF
TGTGCCATCAGCGCTGGACTAGCGGGAGCCTACGAGCAGTACTTC
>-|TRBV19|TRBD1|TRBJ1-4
CASKQGASNEKLFF
TGTGCCAGTAAACAGGGGGCGTCTAATGAAAAACTGTTTTTT
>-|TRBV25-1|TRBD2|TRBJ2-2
CASRPSGSSGELFF
TGTGCCAGCAGACCTAGCGGGAGCAGCGGGGAGCTGTTTTTT
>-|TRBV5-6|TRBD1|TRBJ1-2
CASSPGTGSLFYGYTF
TGTGCCAGCAGTCCCGGGACAGGTTCCCTTTTCTATGGCTACACCTTC
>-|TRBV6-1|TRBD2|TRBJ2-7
CASSDELAGGYEQYF
TGTGCCAGCAGTGATGAACTAGCGGGGGGCTACGAGCAGTACTTC
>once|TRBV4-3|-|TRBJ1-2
CASSPEADGNYGYTF
TGCGCCAGCAGCCCGGAGGCTGACGGGAACTATGGCTACACCTTC
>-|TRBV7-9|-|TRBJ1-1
CASNSDYRAVNTEAFF
TGTGCCAGCAACTCCGATTACAGGGCGGTGAACACTGAAGCTTTCTTT
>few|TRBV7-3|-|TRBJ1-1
CASSATGNTEAFF
TGTGCCAGCAGCGCGACAGGGAACACTGAAGCTTTCTTT
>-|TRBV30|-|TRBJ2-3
CAWSVRRADTQYF
TGTGCCTGGAGTGTACGTCGCGCAGATACGCAGTATTTT
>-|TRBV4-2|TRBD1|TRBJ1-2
CASSQAPSGTETPPGGYTF
TGTGCCAGCAGCCAAGCCCCCTCCGGGACAGAGACCCCTCCCGGCGGCTACACCTTC
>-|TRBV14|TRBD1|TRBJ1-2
CASSPRTGGALEGYTF
TGTGCCAGCAGCCCTCGGACAGGGGGCGCATTGGAGGGCTACACCTTC